This T cell receptor (beta chain) was identified during a study of T cell changes during pregnancy in multiple sclerosis. The data were produced by immunoSEQ multiplex PCR, yet TCRdb's version contains in-frame clones alone and is incomplete. The sample contains approximately 90,000 clones, 85% to 95% of which appear only once. CDR1 and CDR2 (germline): SEHNR, FQNEAQ (reference sequence). With 0 bases removed from V and 3 bases from J, the gap between germline ends came to 11 bases. This CDR3 spans 15 amino acids. The source is a female donor with multiple sclerosis, enrolled in a pregnancy study. The sequences come from peripheral blood, collected after pregnancy. This chain joins TRBV7-9 and TRBJ1-2; D might be TRBD1 (5 bases). DNA of the CDR3: TGTGCCAGCAGCTTAGCTTCAGTGACAGACTATGGCTACACCTTC. Translating gives CASSLASVTDYGYTF. The whole variable domain, filled in from reference TRBV7-9 and TRBJ1-2, reads DTGVSQNPRHKITKRGQNVTFRCDPISEHNRLYWYRQTLGQGPEFLTYFQNEAQLEKSRLLSDRFSAERPKGSFSTLEIQRTEQGDSAMYLCASSLASVTDYGYTFGSGTRLTVV.